This TCR beta chain comes out of a study of CD8 T cells in Susac syndrome. The V gene lost 5 bases and the J gene lost 1 base, with 18 bases spanning the gap. The CDR3 contains 16 residues. Looked up from germline, CDR1 is LNHDA and CDR2 is SQIVND (reference sequence). The RNA input was 0.5 to 1 ug, and it was reverse transcribed with random hexamers. Using its own MiXCR run on the immunoSEQ multiplex PCR reads, TCRdb lists one record per CDR3 protein. The sample consists of about 440,000 distinct CDR3 sequences, more than 80% of them appearing once. The source material was CD8+ T cells from PBMCs. This receptor was identified in a human donor with multiple sclerosis. The gene calls are TRBV19 and TRBJ2-7, with D unresolved. In DNA, the CDR3 is TGTGCCAGTAGTCCATCTTTGGGGTCCCAATCCTACGAGCAGTACTTC. Its translation is CASSPSLGSQSYEQYF.